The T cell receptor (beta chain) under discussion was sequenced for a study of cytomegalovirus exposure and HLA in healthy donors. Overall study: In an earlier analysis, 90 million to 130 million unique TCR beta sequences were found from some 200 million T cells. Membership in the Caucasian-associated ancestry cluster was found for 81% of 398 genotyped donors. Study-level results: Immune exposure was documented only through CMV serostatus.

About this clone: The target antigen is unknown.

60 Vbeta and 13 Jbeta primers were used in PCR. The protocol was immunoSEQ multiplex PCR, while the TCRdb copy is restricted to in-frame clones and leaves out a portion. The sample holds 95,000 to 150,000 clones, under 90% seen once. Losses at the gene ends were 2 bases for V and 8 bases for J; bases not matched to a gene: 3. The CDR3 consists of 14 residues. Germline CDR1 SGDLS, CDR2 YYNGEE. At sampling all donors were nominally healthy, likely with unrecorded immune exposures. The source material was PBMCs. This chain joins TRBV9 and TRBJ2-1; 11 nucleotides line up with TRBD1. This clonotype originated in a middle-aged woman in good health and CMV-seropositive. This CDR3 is CASSVGQGADEQFF. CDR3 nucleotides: TGTGCCAGCAGCGTCGGACAGGGGGCAGATGAGCAGTTCTTC.